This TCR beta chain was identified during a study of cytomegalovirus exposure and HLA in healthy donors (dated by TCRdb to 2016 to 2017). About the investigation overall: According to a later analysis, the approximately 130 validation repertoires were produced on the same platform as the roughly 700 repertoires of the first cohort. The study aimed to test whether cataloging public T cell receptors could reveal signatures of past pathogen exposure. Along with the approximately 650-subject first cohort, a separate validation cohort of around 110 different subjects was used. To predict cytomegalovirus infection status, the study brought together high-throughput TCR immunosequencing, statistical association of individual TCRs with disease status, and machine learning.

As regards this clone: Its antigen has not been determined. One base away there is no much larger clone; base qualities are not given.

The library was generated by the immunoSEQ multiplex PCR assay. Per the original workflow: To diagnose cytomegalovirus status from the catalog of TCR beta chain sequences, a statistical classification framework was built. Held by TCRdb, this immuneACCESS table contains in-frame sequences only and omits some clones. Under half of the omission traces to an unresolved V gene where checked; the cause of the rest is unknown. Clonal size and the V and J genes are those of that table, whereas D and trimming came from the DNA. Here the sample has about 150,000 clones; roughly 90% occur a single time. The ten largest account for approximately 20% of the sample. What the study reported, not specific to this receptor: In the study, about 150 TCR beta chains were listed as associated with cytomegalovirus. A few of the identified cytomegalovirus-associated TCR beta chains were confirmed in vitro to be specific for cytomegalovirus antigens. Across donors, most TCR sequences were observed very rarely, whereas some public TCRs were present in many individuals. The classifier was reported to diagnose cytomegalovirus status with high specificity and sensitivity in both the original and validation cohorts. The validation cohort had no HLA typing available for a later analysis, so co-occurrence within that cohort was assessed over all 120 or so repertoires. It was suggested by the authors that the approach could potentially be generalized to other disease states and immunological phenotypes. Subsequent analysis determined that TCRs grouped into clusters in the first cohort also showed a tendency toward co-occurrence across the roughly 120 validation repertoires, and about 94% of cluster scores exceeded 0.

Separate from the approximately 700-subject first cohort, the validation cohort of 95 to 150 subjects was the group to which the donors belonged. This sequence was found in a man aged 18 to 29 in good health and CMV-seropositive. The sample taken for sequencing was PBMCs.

The CDR3 corresponds to CASSSQSGSSYEQYF. The nucleotide sequence is given as TGTGCCAGCAGCTCCCAGAGCGGGAGCTCCTACGAGCAGTACTTC. The chain employs TRBV7-3 and TRBJ2-7, and TRBD2 aligns with 8 junction nucleotides. The CDR3 goes from the cysteine to the phenylalanine over 15 residues. Only the CDR3 region is kept as DNA, spanning 45 bases read in frame from base 1. Germline trimming: 4 bases from V, 0 bases from J; junction bases outside gene matches: 5. Per the germline V gene, SGHTA is the CDR1 and FQGTGA is the CDR2.